This T cell receptor beta chain was sequenced for a study of low-dose radiotherapy and immunotherapy resistance in tumors. The overall study: Intravenous ipilimumab 1 mg/kg every six weeks was given with nivolumab 240 mg every two weeks. It was every two weeks, one day before radiation and immunotherapy, that intravenous cyclophosphamide 200 mg/m2 was given.

Time point reported: after trial treatment. Treatment: LDRT plus nivolumab, ipilimumab, low-dose cyclophosphamide and aspirin (RACIN trial). Low-dose radiotherapy and low-dose cyclophosphamide, together with aspirin, ipilimumab and nivolumab, were given to donors. Eligibility required advanced solid tumors lacking tumor-infiltrating lymphocytes. Primers used for first-strand cDNA, a TRAV- and TRBV-specific set, covered both alpha and beta chains. PCR amplification of the TCRs was performed with Phusion for 20 PCR cycles, and it relied on a constant-region primer together with a V-primer adapter. MiXCR, applied by TCRdb to the reads, yields one record per CDR3 protein. Of some 100,000 distinct CDR3 sequences detected, less than 25% appear once; the ten largest clones hold approximately 4%. CDR3 length: 15 amino acids. The J segment lost 4 bases and the V segment lost 4 bases, leaving 5 bases of the junction unmatched. The germline CDR1 and CDR2 sequences are SGHRS and YFSETQ.

The J gene is TRBJ2-3, the V gene TRBV5-1; 11 nucleotides line up with TRBD2. The sequences come from PBMCs, collected after low-dose radiotherapy plus immunotherapy. This clonotype was obtained from a male donor with prostate cancer. The CDR3 loop reads CASSPHSGGADTQYF. The CDR3 nucleotides are TGCGCCAGCAGCCCGCATAGCGGGGGGGCAGATACGCAGTATTTT.